This T cell receptor beta chain was sequenced for a study of blood T cell repertoires in COVID-19. Using immunoSEQ multiplex PCR, the repertoire was profiled, and TCRdb retains in-frame clones only, with some absent. The data hold about 200,000 clones, with approximately 85% observed a single time. V was shortened by 4 bases and J by 0 bases, with 11 bases between the two germline ends. Germline loops: CDR1 SGDLS, CDR2 YYNGEE. This CDR3 spans 15 amino acids. This clone was recorded a few times. The receptor's source is a woman in her 70s with active or convalescent COVID-19. Sequences were obtained from peripheral blood. The chain joins TRBV9 to TRBJ1-5; D is perhaps TRBD1 (5 bases). The CDR3, as DNA: TGTGCCAGCAGCCAGACAGATTCTAGCAATCAGCCCCAGCATTTT. This codes for CASSQTDSSNQPQHF.